The 2 T cell receptor beta chains in this list originate from one sample, sequenced in a study of blood T cell repertoires in COVID-19. TCRdb's table, derived via immunoSEQ multiplex PCR, lists solely in-frame clones and lacks some. The data hold some 50,000 clones, with around 84% observed a single time. Sequencing was done on a sample of peripheral blood. Every receptor here comes from a man aged 50-60 years with acute or convalescent COVID-19.

This sequence joins TRBV11-2 and TRBJ2-2, with D perhaps TRBD1 (6 bases). V dropped 3 bases and J dropped 7 bases, with 15 bases sitting between them. CDR1 SGHAT and CDR2 FQNNGV come from the germline V gene. The CDR3 runs 15 residues. The CDR3 DNA reads TGTGCCAGCAGCTTGTCACAGGGTATTGGCGGGGAGCTGTTTTTT. Translated: CASSLSQGIGGELFF.

This clone showed up just a few times. The rearrangement uses TRBV30 and TRBJ1-4; D remains unclear. The germline V and J ends were trimmed by 4 bases and 10 bases, with 16 bases remaining between them. From germline, CDR1 is GTSNPN and CDR2 SVGIG (reference sequence). The CDR3 loop spans 13 amino acids. The CDR3 spells CAWNPGGEGKLFF. The CDR3 nucleotides read TGTGCCTGGAACCCAGGTGGGGAGGGAAAACTGTTTTTT.